These T cell receptor beta chains were read from a single sample in a study of blood T cell repertoires in COVID-19. The method was immunoSEQ multiplex PCR; TCRdb's version includes in-frame clones alone and lacks a portion of them. The table lists about 210,000 clones, under 90% of them singletons, with about 10% in the top ten. The sample comprised peripheral blood. The receptors derive from a woman over 75 with COVID-19, enrolled during active disease. CDR3s include the opening cysteine and the closing phenylalanine or tryptophan. Each record gives: J gene, clone size, V gene, D gene, CDR3 DNA, CDR3 protein. A D gene is named only where the DNA matches it firmly. The listing skips clone size in some rows; elsewhere it reads once, few, many or a size class.

j_call: TRBJ2-5
clone_size: -
v_call: TRBV10-3
d_call: -
cdr3_nt: TGTGCCATCAGTAAAGGGTGGGGGGACAGTCAGGAGACCCAGTACTTC
cdr3_aa: CAISKGWGDSQETQYF

j_call: TRBJ1-1
clone_size: -
v_call: TRBV5-4
d_call: -
cdr3_nt: TGTGCCAGCAGCACGGCAGGGTCAACCACTGAAGCTTTCTTT
cdr3_aa: CASSTAGSTTEAFF

j_call: TRBJ1-3
clone_size: -
v_call: TRBV10-1
d_call: -
cdr3_nt: TGCGCCAGCAGTGGTGGGGCGGCTGGAAACACCATATATTTT
cdr3_aa: CASSGGAAGNTIYF

j_call: TRBJ2-3
clone_size: -
v_call: TRBV27
d_call: -
cdr3_nt: TGTGCCAGCACAGACCAGGGCTTGGTCACAGATACGCAGTATTTT
cdr3_aa: CASTDQGLVTDTQYF

j_call: TRBJ2-2
clone_size: -
v_call: TRBV11-2
d_call: TRBD2
cdr3_nt: TGTGCCAGCAGCGCTAGCGGGGGGGCCACCACCGGGGAGCTGTTTTTT
cdr3_aa: CASSASGGATTGELFF

j_call: TRBJ1-4
clone_size: -
v_call: TRBV10-1
d_call: -
cdr3_nt: TGCGCCAGCAGGGTGAACGCGCTTGAAAAACTGTTTTTT
cdr3_aa: CASRVNALEKLFF

j_call: TRBJ2-2
clone_size: -
v_call: TRBV21-1
d_call: -
cdr3_nt: TGTGCCAGCAGCTCCCGTGACAGGGGCCGCCTCACCGGGGAGCTGTTTTTT
cdr3_aa: CASSSRDRGRLTGELFF

j_call: TRBJ2-2
clone_size: -
v_call: TRBV18
d_call: -
cdr3_nt: TGTGCCAGCTCACGTATCACTTCAACTAACACCGGGGAGCTGTTTTTT
cdr3_aa: CASSRITSTNTGELFF

j_call: TRBJ2-5
clone_size: -
v_call: TRBV6-5
d_call: -
cdr3_nt: TGTGCCAGCAGTTACGGGGCGGGGTCCTCGGAGACCCAGTACTTC
cdr3_aa: CASSYGAGSSETQYF

j_call: TRBJ1-5
clone_size: once
v_call: TRBV7-9
d_call: TRBD1
cdr3_nt: TGTGCCAGCAGCCACGACAGGGGTGCGAATCAGCCCCAGCATTTT
cdr3_aa: CASSHDRGANQPQHF

j_call: TRBJ1-1
clone_size: -
v_call: TRBV2
d_call: -
cdr3_nt: TGTGCCAGCAACCTGGATCTAGAAATGTTCTTT
cdr3_aa: CASNLDLEMFF

j_call: TRBJ2-7
clone_size: -
v_call: TRBV6-5
d_call: -
cdr3_nt: TGTGCCAGCAGTTACTCGGGGGGATCGAGCGAGCAGTACTTC
cdr3_aa: CASSYSGGSSEQYF

j_call: TRBJ1-5
clone_size: -
v_call: TRBV28
d_call: -
cdr3_nt: TGTGCCAGCAGTTTAGCCTATGAGCCCCAGCATTTT
cdr3_aa: CASSLAYEPQHF

j_call: TRBJ2-2
clone_size: once
v_call: TRBV7-2
d_call: TRBD2
cdr3_nt: TGTGCCAGCAGCTTAGTGGCGGGGGGTCTCGCCGGGGAGCTGTTTTTT
cdr3_aa: CASSLVAGGLAGELFF

j_call: TRBJ2-1
clone_size: -
v_call: TRBV27
d_call: TRBD2
cdr3_nt: TGTGCCAGCACCCCTGAGTGGACTAGCGGGGGGCATGGCTCCTACAATGAGCAGTTCTTC
cdr3_aa: CASTPEWTSGGHGSYNEQFF

j_call: TRBJ1-5
clone_size: -
v_call: TRBV7-2
d_call: TRBD1
cdr3_nt: TGTGCCAGCAGCTATCAGGGACAGGGCAATCAGCCCCAGCATTTT
cdr3_aa: CASSYQGQGNQPQHF

j_call: TRBJ1-6
clone_size: -
v_call: TRBV18
d_call: -
cdr3_nt: TGTGCCAGCTCACCAGGAGGGAGGGATTCACCCCTCCACTTT
cdr3_aa: CASSPGGRDSPLHF

j_call: TRBJ2-4
clone_size: -
v_call: TRBV5-1
d_call: -
cdr3_nt: TGCGCCAGCAGCTTGGACAGAGCCAAAAACATTCAGTACTTC
cdr3_aa: CASSLDRAKNIQYF

j_call: TRBJ1-2
clone_size: -
v_call: TRBV11-1
d_call: TRBD1
cdr3_nt: TGTGCCAGCAGCTCTATCTCGAAGACAGGGAACTATGGCTACACCTTC
cdr3_aa: CASSSISKTGNYGYTF

j_call: TRBJ1-2
clone_size: -
v_call: TRBV6-5
d_call: -
cdr3_nt: TGTGCCAGCAGTTCGACGGGAATATATGGCTACACCTTC
cdr3_aa: CASSSTGIYGYTF

j_call: TRBJ1-5
clone_size: once
v_call: TRBV6-6
d_call: -
cdr3_nt: TGTGCCAGCACCAACCCGGGGTCGGGTCAGCCCCAGCATTTT
cdr3_aa: CASTNPGSGQPQHF

j_call: TRBJ1-2
clone_size: -
v_call: TRBV19
d_call: -
cdr3_nt: TGTGCCAGTAGTATTGTCAGGGGCTCATATGGCTACACCTTC
cdr3_aa: CASSIVRGSYGYTF